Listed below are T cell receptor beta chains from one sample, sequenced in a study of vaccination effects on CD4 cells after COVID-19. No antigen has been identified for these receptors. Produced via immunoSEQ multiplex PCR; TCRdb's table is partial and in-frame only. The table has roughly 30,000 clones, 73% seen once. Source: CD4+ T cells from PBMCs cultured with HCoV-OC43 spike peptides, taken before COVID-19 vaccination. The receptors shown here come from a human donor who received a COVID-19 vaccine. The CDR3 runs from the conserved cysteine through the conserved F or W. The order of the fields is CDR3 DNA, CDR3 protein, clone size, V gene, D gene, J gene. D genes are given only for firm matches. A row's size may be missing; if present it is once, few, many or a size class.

TGTGCCAGCAGTGGAGGGACAGGGATGGGGACCGGGGAGCTGTTTTTT CASSGGTGMGTGELFF . TRBV6-1 TRBD1 TRBJ2-2
TGTGCCAGCAGAATTGGGGGGGGAGCTGAAGCTTTCTTT CASRIGGGAEAFF . TRBV7-9 . TRBJ1-1
TGTGCCATCAGTCCAGGGACCTACGAGCAGTACTTC CAISPGTYEQYF few TRBV10-3 . TRBJ2-7
TGTGCCAGCAGCGCACAGGGGGGTGGAAACACCATATATTTT CASSAQGGGNTIYF . TRBV9 TRBD1 TRBJ1-3
TGTGCCAGCAAGCCACTCGCGGAGAGCTCCTACAATGAGCAGTTCTTC CASKPLAESSYNEQFF . TRBV6-4 . TRBJ2-1
TGCGCCAGCAGCGCGGAGGGGGAGTCCTACAATGAGCAGTTCTTC CASSAEGESYNEQFF once TRBV5-1 . TRBJ2-1
TGTGCCAGCAGCCCCATGGCCCCGAACACTGAAGCTTTCTTT CASSPMAPNTEAFF few TRBV2 . TRBJ1-1
TGTGCCAGCAGCAAAGCCGGGACAGCTTACAATGAGCAGTTCTTC CASSKAGTAYNEQFF . TRBV11-3 TRBD1 TRBJ2-1
TGCAGCGGGGGGGGTTACACCGGTGAAGCTTTCTTT CSGGGYTGEAFF . TRBV29-1 . TRBJ1-1
TGTGCCAGCAGCTTGGAAACAGGGTGGGCCTACGAGCAGTACTTC CASSLETGWAYEQYF . TRBV5-6 . TRBJ2-7
TGTGCCAGCAACGCACAGGGTAAAGGCGGGGAGCTGTTTTTT CASNAQGKGGELFF few TRBV2 . TRBJ2-2
TGCGCCAGCAGCCTGACGGGGACAGCCTACGAGCAGTACTTC CASSLTGTAYEQYF . TRBV5-1 TRBD1 TRBJ2-7
TGTGCCAGCAGCTTGGACCTTAATGAAAAACTGTTTTTT CASSLDLNEKLFF few TRBV5-4 . TRBJ1-4
TGTGCCAGCCGACAGGGGATATCCTACGAGCAGTACTTC CASRQGISYEQYF . TRBV6-5 TRBD1 TRBJ2-7
TGTGCCAGCAGCGTAGCAGATGAGCAGTTCTTC CASSVADEQFF . TRBV9 . TRBJ2-1
TGTGCCAGCTCACGCCGGGACAGGGACACCGGGGAGCTGTTTTTT CASSRRDRDTGELFF . TRBV18 TRBD1 TRBJ2-2